This TCR beta chain was obtained from a study of blood T cell repertoires in COVID-19. Study at large: Samples representing acute and convalescent COVID-19 were sourced from the United States, Italy and Spain. Sample material is recorded as cDNA or gDNA derived from T cells, B-cell-depleted T cells, or PBMCs.

In the original analysis: Reference gene primer amplification yielded estimated nucleated cell counts. This table comes from immunoSEQ multiplex PCR, and its TCRdb copy is limited to in-frame clones, with some not included. That table furnishes V, J and clone size, whereas the DNA furnished D and trimming. The sample consists of 150,000 to 180,000 clones, around 83% of them appearing once. Germline CDR1 reads SGHNT; CDR2 reads YENEEA. The CDR3 covers 14 residues. Trimming at V came to 3 bases and at J to 5 bases, leaving 4 bases not matched to a gene. The sequence was obtained from a woman in her fifties or sixties with COVID-19, enrolled during active disease. The sequenced sample was peripheral blood. This chain connects TRBV11-3 to TRBJ2-1; 7 bases fit TRBD2. The CDR3 DNA sequence: TGTGCCAGCAGCTTGGGGCGGGGGAACAATGAGCAGTTCTTC. This codes for CASSLGRGNNEQFF.